Following are 22 T cell receptor beta chains from one sample sequenced in a study of CD8+ T cells in alopecia areata. Treatment given: oral pan-JAK inhibitor, 5-10 mg twice daily. Isolated RNA was reverse transcribed into cDNA used as the sequencing template. TCRdb keeps only in-frame clones here, not all; method: immunoSEQ multiplex PCR. The data show roughly 210,000 clones, roughly two fifths seen once. The sample consisted of CD4+ T cells sorted from blood, taken between weeks 36 and 40, from a patient treated with tofacitinib. These receptors all come from a human donor with alopecia areata.

The chain uses TRBV29-1 and TRBJ2-5, with D perhaps TRBD2 (5 bases). The CDR3 is 13 residues long. Germline V gene data show CDR1 as SQVTM and CDR2 as ANQGSEA. Trimming left V 3 bases short and J 2 bases short, with 10 bases between. The CDR3 nucleotides read TGCAGCGTTGACGGGAAAGGGCAAGAGACCCAGTACTTC. Protein: CSVDGKGQETQYF.

This sequence joins TRBV25-1 and TRBJ2-5; 9 bases line up with TRBD2. Germline V CDR1 and CDR2: MGHDK, SYGVNS. The V and J ends lost 7 bases and 4 bases, in that order; junction bases with no gene match: 7. This CDR3 is 14 amino acids long. CDR3 sequence reads: CASTPSGKGETQYF. For the CDR3, the DNA is TGTGCCAGCACTCCTAGCGGGAAAGGAGAGACCCAGTACTTC.

The CDR3 region is CASSPGREDGYTF. CDR3 DNA sequence: TGTGCCAGCAGCCCGGGGAGGGAGGATGGCTACACCTTC. The chain couples TRBV7-2 to TRBJ1-2; no firm D call. The CDR3 length is 13 residues. The V gene's germline CDR1 is SGHTA and CDR2 FQGNSA. V was cut by 5 bases and J by 6 bases, with 13 bases left in between.

The rearrangement uses TRBV28 and TRBJ1-5; D gene ambiguous. The CDR3 length is 13 residues. Trimming pared 7 bases from V and 5 bases from J, leaving 12 bases between. The V gene's germline CDR1 is MDHEN and CDR2 SYDVKM. CDR3 in amino acids: CASKPRLDQPQHF. DNA of the CDR3: TGTGCCAGCAAGCCGAGGTTGGATCAGCCCCAGCATTTT.

There are a few counts of this clone. V and J are TRBV29-1 and TRBJ2-7, with D tentatively TRBD2 (5 bases). The V and J ends lost 7 bases and 3 bases respectively, with 7 bases between them. The CDR3 runs to 10 residues. Per the germline V gene, CDR1 is SQVTM and CDR2 is ANQGSEA. The chain's CDR3 is CSAGNYEQYF. CDR3 sequence (DNA): TGCAGCGCGGGGAACTACGAGCAGTACTTC.

V gene TRBV5-1 combines with J gene TRBJ2-2; TRBD2 is a possible D gene (6 bases). The length of the CDR3 is 14 residues. V was pared by 4 bases and J by 6 bases, with 13 bases between. Germline assignment: CDR1 SGHRS and CDR2 YFSETQ. The CDR3 region has the DNA TGCGCCAGCAGCCATGACACGGGAGCCGGGGAGCTGTTTTTT. Translating gives CASSHDTGAGELFF.

A few counts support this clone. The rearrangement uses TRBV27 and TRBJ2-7; D is possibly TRBD1 (8 bases). This CDR3 has 15 amino acids. Looked up from germline, CDR1 is MNHEY and CDR2 is SMNVEV (reference sequence). V gave up 6 bases and J gave up 7 bases, with 22 bases separating them. CDR3 sequence reads: CASSQQGGLAREQYF. Here the CDR3 DNA reads TGTGCCAGCAGCCAACAGGGGGGGCTAGCGAGGGAGCAGTACTTC.

This clone was counted between two and nine times. This sequence joins TRBV10-2 and TRBJ2-3; D is ambiguous. The CDR3 is made up of 12 amino acids. Germline CDR1 WSHSY, CDR2 SAAADI. The germline V and J ends were trimmed by 2 bases and 6 bases, with 6 bases remaining between them. CDR3 sequence: CASSEDGDTQYF. The CDR3 DNA is TGCGCCAGCAGTGAGGACGGGGATACGCAGTATTTT.

V is TRBV2 and J is TRBJ2-5; TRBD2 matches at 10 bases. V was pared by 0 bases and J by 4 bases, with 5 bases of the junction left unmatched. CDR3 length: 16 amino acids. Germline V lookup: CDR1 SNHLY, CDR2 FYNNEI. The CDR3 coding sequence is TGTGCCAGCAGTGAAGCCCTAGCGGGAGTTGCAGAGACCCAGTACTTC. Amino acids: CASSEALAGVAETQYF.

V usage is TRBV20-1 and J usage is TRBJ2-3, with D perhaps TRBD2 (5 bases). Deletions cut 1 base from V and 9 bases from J, with 8 bases between. The germline V gene has CDR1 DFQATT and CDR2 SNEGSKA (reference sequence). The length of the CDR3 is 11 residues. This chain's CDR3 is CSARGGMTQYF. Here the CDR3 DNA reads TGCAGTGCTAGAGGAGGGATGACGCAGTATTTT.

V gene TRBV15 combines with J gene TRBJ2-2, with D unclear. There are 14 residues in the CDR3. Per the germline V gene, CDR1 is LNHNV and CDR2 is YYDKDF (reference sequence). The V and J ends lost 6 bases and 6 bases respectively, with 14 bases between them. CDR3 bases: TGTGCCACCAGTTTAGGCGGTGGCGCCGGGGAGCTGTTTTTT. Its protein is CATSLGGGAGELFF.

The chain employs TRBV27 and TRBJ2-1; TRBD2 matches 7 bases. The V and J ends lost 7 bases and 4 bases, in that order; junction bases with no gene match: 10. The CDR3 consists of 15 residues. The germline gives CDR1 MNHEY, CDR2 SMNVEV (reference sequence). The CDR3 protein is CASTRGRGEYNEQFF. The CDR3, as DNA: TGTGCCAGCACCCGCGGGAGAGGAGAATACAATGAGCAGTTCTTC.

This chain connects TRBV2 to TRBJ2-1, with D unresolved. The CDR3 is 15 amino acids. Germline values: CDR1 SNHLY, CDR2 FYNNEI. Trimming removed 4 bases at V and 0 bases at J, with 10 bases between. CDR3 residues: CASSGSQSSYNEQFF. Written as DNA, the CDR3 is TGTGCCAGCAGTGGTAGCCAGAGCTCCTACAATGAGCAGTTCTTC. The variable domain in full, completed from reference TRBV2 and TRBJ2-1, reads EPEVTQTPSHQVTQMGQEVILRCVPISNHLYFYWYRQILGQKVEFLVSFYNNEISEKSEIFDDQFSVERPDGSNFTLKIRSTKLEDSAMYFCASSGSQSSYNEQFFGPGTRLTVL.

V usage is TRBV9 and J usage is TRBJ2-7, with 9 bases aligning to TRBD2. J was trimmed by 5 bases and V by 1 base; bases with no gene match: 4. Germline V gene lookup returns CDR1 SGDLS and CDR2 YYNGEE. This CDR3 region has 14 residues. The CDR3 loop reads CASSVLVAGDEQYF. CDR3 bases: TGTGCCAGCAGCGTATTGGTAGCGGGAGACGAGCAGTACTTC.

This clone was detected only a few times. V is TRBV5-1 and J is TRBJ2-1; 12 bases agree with TRBD2. Germline CDR1 reads SGHRS; CDR2 reads YFSETQ. The CDR3 length is 16 residues. V shed 3 bases, J shed 2 bases, and the junction held 3 bases outside the gene matches. CDR3 sequence: CASSWTSGNTYNEQFF. The CDR3 DNA follows: TGCGCCAGCAGCTGGACTAGCGGGAACACCTACAATGAGCAGTTCTTC. Drawing the rest from reference TRBV5-1 and TRBJ2-1, the complete variable domain is KAGVTQTPRYLIKTRGQQVTLSCSPISGHRSVSWYQQTPGQGLQFLFEYFSETQRNKGNFPGRFSGRQFSNSRSEMNVSTLELGDSALYLCASSWTSGNTYNEQFFGPGTRLTVL.

V usage is TRBV19 and J usage is TRBJ1-1; D gene uncertain. Germline lookup yields CDR1 LNHDA and CDR2 SQIVND (reference sequence). The ends were cut back, 7 bases at V and 1 base at J, with 16 bases in the middle. The CDR3 is 15 amino acids. CDR3 nucleotides: TGTGCCAGTAAGCCTCCATTTACAGCGAACACTGAAGCTTTCTTT. It specifies CASKPPFTANTEAFF.

This clone was seen a few times. The genes are TRBV9 and TRBJ2-5; no clear D gene. The germline gives CDR1 SGDLS, CDR2 YYNGEE. The CDR3 runs to 15 residues. The V gene lost 2 bases and the J gene lost 2 bases, with 13 bases spanning the gap. CDR3 loop: CASSVQPAMQETQYF. The CDR3 DNA is TGTGCCAGCAGCGTCCAACCTGCGATGCAAGAGACCCAGTACTTC.

This clone has a handful of counts. CDR3 sequence: CASSYTGGAGRLINEQFF. CDR3 DNA sequence: TGTGCCAGCAGCTACACAGGGGGCGCGGGTAGATTAATCAATGAGCAGTTCTTC. This rearrangement joins TRBV7-3 to TRBJ2-1, with 9 positions matching TRBD1. V was pared by 4 bases and J by 6 bases, with 16 bases of the junction left unmatched. This CDR3 contains 18 residues. Per germline, CDR1 SGHTA and CDR2 FQGTGA.

The V and J genes are TRBV5-1 and TRBJ2-5; a possible D gene is TRBD2 (6 bases). The assigned J gene may be wrong: the sequence end matches TRBJ2-7 better. The CDR3 is 16 residues long. Germline V gene lookup returns CDR1 SGHRS and CDR2 YFSETQ. Here the CDR3 DNA reads TGCGCCAGCAGCTTGGAGGGACTCTGGAGCTCCTACGAGCAGTACTTC. Translated, it gives CASSLEGLWSSYEQYF.

This chain links TRBV5-1 with TRBJ2-6; no clear D. The germline V and J ends were trimmed by 2 bases and 0 bases, with 3 bases remaining between them. Germline CDR1 is SGHRS and CDR2 is YFSETQ. The CDR3 consists of 14 residues. CDR3 sequence reads: CASSFDSGANVLTF. The CDR3 DNA reads as TGCGCCAGCAGCTTTGACTCTGGGGCCAACGTCCTGACTTTC. The entire variable domain, with the rest obtained from reference TRBV5-1 and TRBJ2-6, is as follows: KAGVTQTPRYLIKTRGQQVTLSCSPISGHRSVSWYQQTPGQGLQFLFEYFSETQRNKGNFPGRFSGRQFSNSRSEMNVSTLELGDSALYLCASSFDSGANVLTFGAGSRLTVL.

This clone has only a few counts. The J gene is TRBJ2-2, the V gene TRBV5-1, with 13 bases aligning to TRBD2. CDR1 is SGHRS and CDR2 is YFSETQ in the germline V gene. The CDR3 contains 15 residues. The ends lost 4 bases at V and 9 bases at J; junction bases unmatched: 6. CDR3 protein: CASSRTSGSLWELFF. The CDR3 coding sequence is TGCGCCAGCAGCCGGACTAGCGGGAGTTTGTGGGAGCTGTTTTTT.

This clone was picked up a small number of times. The chain recombines TRBV5-1 with TRBJ2-1; D uncertain. Per germline, CDR1 SGHRS and CDR2 YFSETQ. The CDR3 is made up of 11 amino acids. Trimming left V 0 bases short and J 10 bases short, with 5 bases between. The CDR3 sequence is CASSLDQEQFF. The CDR3 DNA is TGCGCCAGCAGCTTGGATCAAGAGCAGTTCTTC.